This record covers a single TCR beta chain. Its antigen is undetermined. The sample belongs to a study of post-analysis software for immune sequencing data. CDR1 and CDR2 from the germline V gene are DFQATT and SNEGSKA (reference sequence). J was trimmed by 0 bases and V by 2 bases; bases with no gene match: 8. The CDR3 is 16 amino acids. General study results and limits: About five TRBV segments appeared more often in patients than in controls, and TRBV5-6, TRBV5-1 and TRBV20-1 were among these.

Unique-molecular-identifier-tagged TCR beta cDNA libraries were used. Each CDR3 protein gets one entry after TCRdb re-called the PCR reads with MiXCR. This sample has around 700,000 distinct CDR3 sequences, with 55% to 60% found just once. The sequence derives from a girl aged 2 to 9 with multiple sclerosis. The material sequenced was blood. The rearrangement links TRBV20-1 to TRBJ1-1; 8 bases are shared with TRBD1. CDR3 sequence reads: CSARRRQGIMNTEAFF. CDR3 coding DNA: TGCAGTGCTAGAAGGAGACAGGGGATAATGAACACTGAAGCTTTCTTT.